Listed here are 10 T cell receptor beta chains from one sample, sequenced in a study of OX40 agonist ivuxolimab in advanced cancers. TCRdb keeps only in-frame clones here, not all; method: immunoSEQ multiplex PCR. The repertoire holds 80,000 to 95,000 clones, with about 90% as singletons. The specimen comprised CD4+ or CD8+ T cells sorted from blood, sampled in a trial of the OX40 agonist ivuxolimab. These TCRs come from an adult with an advanced solid tumor such as melanoma, head and neck, liver or kidney cancer.

This sequence joins TRBV29-1 and TRBJ1-1; no clear D. Deletions cut 4 bases from V and 0 bases from J, with 9 bases between. The germline V gene encodes CDR1 SQVTM and CDR2 ANQGSEA. The CDR3 has 13 amino acids. For the CDR3, the DNA is TGCAGCGTTGTGGTACTCATGAACACTGAAGCTTTCTTT. Its protein product is CSVVVLMNTEAFF. The variable domain in full, with the rest retrieved from reference TRBV29-1 and TRBJ1-1, is SAVISQKPSRDICQRGTSLTIQCQVDSQVTMMFWYRQQPGQSLTLIATANQGSEATYESGFVIDKFPISRPNLTFSTLTVSNMSPEDSSIYLCSVVVLMNTEAFFGQGTRLTVV.

The table lists this clone with a count of one. This chain connects TRBV6-5 to TRBJ1-2; TRBD1 matches 8 bases. Germline assignment: CDR1 MNHEY and CDR2 SVGAGI. The ends lost 4 bases at V and 5 bases at J; junction bases unmatched: 6. The CDR3 is made up of 14 amino acids. CDR3: CASSSGGDLYGYTF. The CDR3 nucleotides are TGTGCCAGCAGTTCAGGGGGCGACCTATATGGCTACACCTTC.

This chain connects TRBV30 to TRBJ1-2; 11 bases are a match to TRBD1. Germline V gene lookup returns CDR1 GTSNPN and CDR2 SVGIG (reference sequence). The CDR3 is made up of 14 amino acids. Unmatched junction bases numbered 4, after V lost 3 bases and J lost 4 bases. CDR3: CAWSGTGGTYGYTF. In DNA form, the CDR3 reads TGTGCCTGGAGCGGGACAGGGGGAACCTATGGCTACACCTTC.

This chain connects TRBV9 to TRBJ1-1; 8 nucleotides agree with TRBD1. The CDR3 totals 15 residues. Trimming cost V 0 bases and J 5 bases; bases outside gene matches: 6. Germline CDR1 reads SGDLS; CDR2 reads YYNGEE. CDR3 residues: CASSVDHRGRTEAFF. In nucleotides, the CDR3 is TGTGCCAGCAGCGTAGACCACAGGGGGAGGACTGAAGCTTTCTTT. Complete variable domain (other parts from reference TRBV9 and TRBJ1-1): DSGVTQTPKHLITATGQRVTLRCSPRSGDLSVYWYQQSLDQGLQFLIQYYNGEERAKGNILERFSAQQFPDLHSELNLSSLELGDSALYFCASSVDHRGRTEAFFGQGTRLTVV.

V is TRBV29-1 and J is TRBJ1-1; D remains unclear. The V end was cut by 5 bases, the J end by 1 base, with 11 bases between. Per germline, CDR1 SQVTM and CDR2 ANQGSEA. The length of the CDR3 is 13 residues. CDR3 DNA sequence: TGCAGCGTTTTCATGATTGGGAACACTGAAGCTTTCTTT. This translates into CSVFMIGNTEAFF. Based on the CDR3 plus reference TRBV29-1 and TRBJ1-1, the full variable domain is SAVISQKPSRDICQRGTSLTIQCQVDSQVTMMFWYRQQPGQSLTLIATANQGSEATYESGFVIDKFPISRPNLTFSTLTVSNMSPEDSSIYLCSVFMIGNTEAFFGQGTRLTVV.

The chain carries TRBV27 and TRBJ1-1; no definite D call. Trimming stripped 2 bases from V and 1 base from J, with 14 bases between. The CDR3 extends over 16 amino acids. Germline-derived CDR1 and CDR2 are MNHEY and SMNVEV (reference sequence). Written as DNA, the CDR3 is TGTGCCAGCAGTTTACATGGCAGCGGGAGGAACACTGAAGCTTTCTTT. It translates to CASSLHGSGRNTEAFF.

The chain joins TRBV6-5 to TRBJ2-5; 9 bases agree with TRBD1. The CDR3 is 14 residues long. V was pared by 6 bases and J by 2 bases, with 4 bases of the junction left unmatched. CDR1 and CDR2 (germline): MNHEY, SVGAGI. CDR3 bases: TGTGCCAGCAGGGGGACAGGGAAACAAGAGACCCAGTACTTC. It encodes CASRGTGKQETQYF.

CDR3 sequence: CASSDKGFSEAFF. The CDR3 DNA sequence: TGTGCCAGCAGTGACAAGGGATTCTCTGAAGCTTTCTTT. The rearrangement uses TRBV6-1 and TRBJ1-1; D uncertain. CDR1 and CDR2 from the germline V gene are MNHNS and SASEGT. The CDR3 covers 13 residues. V lost 3 bases and J 6 bases, leaving 11 bases between the germline ends.

The V and J genes are TRBV5-4 and TRBJ2-7; 8 bases align to TRBD2. Germline values: CDR1 SGHNT, CDR2 YYREEE (reference sequence). The CDR3 is made up of 15 amino acids. The trim removed 4 bases at V and 2 bases at J, leaving 8 bases unmatched. In DNA form, the CDR3 reads TGTGCCAGCAGCCTTGTAACCGGGAGGGCCTACGAGCAGTACTTC. Encoded protein: CASSLVTGRAYEQYF. The full variable domain, with the rest looked up from reference TRBV5-4 and TRBJ2-7, is ETGVTQSPTHLIKTRGQQVTLRCSSQSGHNTVSWYQQALGQGPQFIFQYYREEENGRGNFPPRFSGLQFPNYSSELNVNALELDDSALYLCASSLVTGRAYEQYFGPGTRLTVT.

This chain uses TRBV11-3 with TRBJ2-1; TRBD1 aligns across 7 bases. V lost 0 bases to trimming and J lost 9 bases; unmatched junction nucleotides: 8. The CDR3 has 15 residues. Germline V gene data show CDR1 as SGHNT and CDR2 as YENEEA. CDR3 DNA sequence: TGTGCCAGCAGCTTAGAGACAGGGTTTGATAGTGAGCAGTTCTTC. Its translation is CASSLETGFDSEQFF. Complete variable domain (other parts from reference TRBV11-3 and TRBJ2-1): EAGVVQSPRYKIIEKKQPVAFWCNPISGHNTLYWYLQNLGQGPELLIRYENEEAVDDSQLPKDRFSAERLKGVDSTLKIQPAELGDSAVYLCASSLETGFDSEQFFGPGTRLTVL.